A single sample gave rise to the 30 T cell receptor beta chains below, sequenced in a study. TCRdb itself ran the 5' RACE reads through MiXCR, one entry per CDR3 protein. Of tens of thousands of distinct CDR3 sequences in the sample, roughly 24% were seen once. Sample: memory CD4+ T cells sorted from blood. Subset here: memory CD4+ T cells, CD4+CD45RO+CD25-. The receptors come from a female donor with breast cancer.

Ten or more counts support this clonotype. V gene TRBV27 combines with J gene TRBJ2-3; TRBD1 aligns across 9 bases. J was trimmed by 2 bases and V by 5 bases; bases with no gene match: 11. Germline CDR1 reads MNHEY; CDR2 reads SMNVEV (reference sequence). CDR3 size: 17 residues. The CDR3 region has the DNA TGTGCCAGCAGTATCTCGACAGGGGGGGTTTACACAGATACGCAGTATTTT. Translating gives CASSISTGGVYTDTQYF.

By its share, this clonotype is medium-sized. The chain uses TRBV6-5 and TRBJ2-2, with D unresolved. Trimming stripped 2 bases from V and 0 bases from J, with 7 bases between. The germline V gene has CDR1 MNHEY and CDR2 SVGAGI. CDR3 length equals 15 residues. CDR3 DNA: TGTGCCAGCAGTTACCAGATTACGAACACCGGGGAGCTGTTTTTT. Protein: CASSYQITNTGELFF.

The chain carries TRBV2 and TRBJ2-5; tentatively, D is TRBD1 (6 bases). Germline V gene sequence: CDR1 SNHLY, CDR2 FYNNEI. Trimming took 6 bases from V and 6 from J, leaving 11 bases between them. The length of the CDR3 is 12 residues. CDR3 sequence reads: CASRETGKTQYF. The CDR3 DNA reads TGTGCCAGCAGGGAAACAGGGAAGACCCAGTACTTC.

By sample fraction, this clonotype is medium-sized. The V and J genes are TRBV28 and TRBJ2-3; TRBD1 matches at 7 bases. J gave up 1 base and V 7 bases, and 2 bases lay outside the gene matches. The length of the CDR3 is 13 residues. CDR1 is MDHEN and CDR2 is SYDVKM in the germline V gene. The CDR3 sequence: CASITGGTDTQYF. The CDR3 DNA reads as TGTGCCAGCATAACAGGGGGCACAGATACGCAGTATTTT. The full variable domain, its missing parts supplied by reference TRBV28 and TRBJ2-3, is DVKVTQSSRYLVKRTGEKVFLECVQDMDHENMFWYRQDPGLGLRLIYFSYDVKMKEKGDIPEGYSVSREKKERFSLILESASTNQTSMYLCASITGGTDTQYFGPGTRLTVL.

Regarding this clonotype: A read error may explain this, as a much larger clone is one base away. This chain connects TRBV25-1 to TRBJ2-7; 7 nucleotides align to TRBD1. Germline V gene sequence: CDR1 MGHDK, CDR2 SYGVNS. V gave up 8 bases and J gave up 2 bases; unmatched junction bases: 6. This CDR3 is built from 13 residues. In nucleotides, the CDR3 is TGTGCCAGCCCGGGGCAGGGGGCCTACGAGCAGTACTTC. Translating gives CASPGQGAYEQYF.

The chain combines TRBV5-1 with TRBJ2-3; 8 bases line up with TRBD2. This CDR3 has 15 amino acids. V lost 4 bases to trimming and J lost 1 base; unmatched junction nucleotides: 5. The germline V gene has CDR1 SGHRS and CDR2 YFSETQ. The CDR3 DNA follows: TGCGCCAGCAGCGTGGAGCGGGGGCGCACAGATACGCAGTATTTT. Translated: CASSVERGRTDTQYF.

V and J are TRBV27 and TRBJ2-2; 8 nucleotides agree with TRBD2. The germline gives CDR1 MNHEY, CDR2 SMNVEV (reference sequence). The CDR3 totals 14 residues. Trimming removed 2 bases from V and 7 bases from J; junction bases left unmatched: 3. The CDR3 sequence: CASSLRAGVGELFF. For the CDR3, the DNA is TGTGCCAGCAGTTTACGAGCGGGAGTCGGGGAGCTGTTTTTT.

V gene TRBV7-9 combines with J gene TRBJ2-5, with TRBD2 as a possible D gene (5 bases). The CDR3 sequence is 13 residues long. V lost 5 bases, J lost 4 bases, and 11 bases lay in between. Germline CDR1 and CDR2: SEHNR and FQNEAQ (reference sequence). The DNA for the CDR3 is TGTGCCAGCAGCCACCCCGGGGTAGAGACCCAGTACTTC. Its protein is CASSHPGVETQYF.

Relative to its sample, this clonotype is medium-sized. The chain joins TRBV4-1 to TRBJ2-7; D perhaps matches TRBD2 (6 bases). V dropped 3 bases and J dropped 3 bases, with 9 bases sitting between them. The CDR3 covers 13 residues. Germline CDR1 is MGHRA and CDR2 is YSYEKL. The CDR3 is CASSHGRDYEQYF. The CDR3 DNA sequence: TGCGCCAGCAGCCACGGGCGGGACTACGAGCAGTACTTC.

Note on this clonotype: This may be a read error, as it is one base from a much larger clone. The chain recombines TRBV6-1 with TRBJ2-3, with 10 positions matching TRBD1. Germline V gene lookup returns CDR1 MNHNS and CDR2 SASEGT. The length of the CDR3 is 15 residues. The junction had 12 bases not matched to a gene; V was cut back by 11 bases and J by 4 bases. As DNA, the CDR3 is TGTGCCGGCCGGGCCTGGGACAGGGGTGCAGATACGCAGTATTTT. This gives the protein CAGRAWDRGADTQYF.

The genes are TRBV5-1 and TRBJ2-5; TRBD2 matches at 8 bases. Germline V gene data show CDR1 as SGHRS and CDR2 as YFSETQ. J lost 4 bases, V lost 2 bases, and 7 bases had no gene match. The CDR3 sequence is 15 residues long. CDR3 protein: CASSLRGGSGETQYF. CDR3 bases: TGCGCCAGCAGCTTACGGGGGGGCTCTGGAGAGACCCAGTACTTC.

This clonotype was seen only a few times. The V call is TRBV5-1, the J call TRBJ2-4, with TRBD1 matching over 10 bases. Germline CDR1 reads SGHRS; CDR2 reads YFSETQ. V lost 1 base and J lost 7; bases outside the gene matches: 5. This CDR3 is built from 15 residues. Here the CDR3 reads CASSLYETGGNIQYF. Here the CDR3 DNA reads TGCGCCAGCAGCTTGTACGAGACAGGGGGCAACATTCAGTACTTC.

This clonotype was seen repeatedly, ten times or more. The chain is built from TRBV6-5 and TRBJ2-1; 11 positions match TRBD2. Trimming cost V 5 bases and J 6 bases; bases outside gene matches: 12. CDR1 MNHEY and CDR2 SVGAGI come from the germline V gene. The CDR3 runs 17 residues. The CDR3 loop reads CASSETDLAGGLNEQFF. CDR3 DNA: TGTGCCAGCAGTGAGACCGATCTAGCGGGAGGCCTCAATGAGCAGTTCTTC.

This clonotype was picked up many times. The V gene is TRBV27, the J gene TRBJ2-7; D unclear. CDR1 is MNHEY, CDR2 SMNVEV, per germline (reference sequence). The length of the CDR3 is 13 residues. The V and J ends lost 0 bases and 4 bases respectively, with 7 bases between them. This CDR3 is CASSLSGRYEQYF. The CDR3 DNA is TGTGCCAGCAGTTTATCGGGAAGATACGAGCAGTACTTC.

The V gene is TRBV27, the J gene TRBJ2-3; D is uncertain. CDR1 is MNHEY, CDR2 SMNVEV, per germline (reference sequence). Trimming pared 5 bases from V and 1 base from J, leaving 16 bases between. CDR3 length: 16 amino acids. For the CDR3, the DNA is TGTGCCAGCAGTCCCCCCGGAAGCGCCCGCACAGATACGCAGTATTTT. It encodes CASSPPGSARTDTQYF.

As regards this clonotype: With a much larger clone just one base away, this may be a read error. CDR3 DNA: TGCGCCAGCAGTTCGAGCGGGATCCGCACCTACAATGAGCAGCTCTTC. It encodes CASSSSGIRTYNEQLF. The chain uses TRBV5-1 and TRBJ2-1; 7 bases are a match to TRBD2. In germline, CDR1 is SGHRS, CDR2 YFSETQ. This CDR3 comprises 16 residues.

By frequency in the sample, this clonotype is medium-sized. J is TRBJ2-3 and V is TRBV24-1; D unclear. The CDR3 has 13 amino acids. V was pared by 6 bases and J by 2 bases, with 8 bases between. Germline V gene lookup returns CDR1 KGHDR and CDR2 SFDVKD. In nucleotides, the CDR3 is TGTGCCACCAGTCTCAGAAACACAGATACGCAGTATTTT. Amino acid sequence: CATSLRNTDTQYF.

For the CDR3, the DNA is TGTGCCAGCAGTTTGGGGCTAGCAGCCTACGAGCAGTACTTC. Amino acids: CASSLGLAAYEQYF. The J gene is TRBJ2-7, the V gene TRBV27; D may correspond to TRBD1 or TRBD2 (5 bases each). V was trimmed by 3 bases and J by 2 bases, leaving 11 bases between them. CDR3 length: 14 residues. The germline V gene encodes CDR1 MNHEY and CDR2 SMNVEV (reference sequence).

The chain uses TRBV5-1 and TRBJ2-1, with 12 bases identical to TRBD2. CDR3 length equals 16 residues. V lost 4 bases, J lost 1 base, and 3 bases stayed unmatched. CDR1 is SGHRS, CDR2 YFSETQ, per germline. This chain's CDR3 is CASSPTSGRSYNEQFF. The DNA of the CDR3 is TGCGCCAGCAGCCCCACTAGCGGGAGGTCCTACAATGAGCAGTTCTTC.

The rearrangement links TRBV20-1 to TRBJ2-1, with TRBD1 as a possible D gene (6 bases). V was trimmed by 0 bases and J by 7 bases, leaving 13 bases between them. Per germline, CDR1 DFQATT and CDR2 SNEGSKA (reference sequence). This CDR3 is built from 14 residues. The CDR3 sequence is CSARDNRAGNEQFF. CDR3 nucleotides: TGCAGTGCTAGAGATAACAGGGCCGGGAATGAGCAGTTCTTC.

The chain combines TRBV7-9 with TRBJ2-5; TRBD2 agrees at 13 bases. Germline lookup yields CDR1 SEHNR and CDR2 FQNEAQ (reference sequence). The CDR3 is 16 amino acids. V trimming: 4 bases; J trimming: 4 bases; junction bases outside the gene matches: 6. CDR3 nucleotide sequence: TGTGCCAGCAGCTCCTGGACTAGCGGGGGTGGAGAGACCCAGTACTTC. Encoded protein: CASSSWTSGGGETQYF.

The chain couples TRBV9 to TRBJ2-3; the match to TRBD2 covers 10 bases. CDR1 is SGDLS, CDR2 YYNGEE, per germline. This CDR3 region has 16 residues. V dropped 0 bases and J dropped 3; count of bases not matched to a gene: 4. The CDR3 coding sequence is TGTGCCAGCAGCGTAGATGGTAGCGGGGGGACAGATACGCAGTATTTT. This encodes CASSVDGSGGTDTQYF. Combining the CDR3 with reference TRBV9 and TRBJ2-3 gives the whole variable domain DSGVTQTPKHLITATGQRVTLRCSPRSGDLSVYWYQQSLDQGLQFLIQYYNGEERAKGNILERFSAQQFPDLHSELNLSSLELGDSALYFCASSVDGSGGTDTQYFGPGTRLTVL.

V is TRBV12-3 or TRBV12-4 and J is TRBJ2-7; 8 nucleotides agree with TRBD2. The CDR3 is made up of 14 amino acids. V was clipped by 5 bases and J by 2 bases; unmatched bases: 5. CDR3 in DNA: TGTGCCAGCAGTGGGTCGCGGGGGGCCTACGAGCAGTACTTC. It is translated as CASSGSRGAYEQYF.

Of note for this clonotype: With a much larger clone just one base away, this may be a read error. J is TRBJ2-7 and V is TRBV9; possibly TRBD2 for D (6 bases). V was trimmed by 4 bases and J by 4 bases, leaving 18 bases between them. Germline-derived CDR1 and CDR2 are SGDLS and YYNGEE. The CDR3 extends over 15 amino acids. CDR3 in DNA: TGTGCCAGCAGCCCTACGGACTGGGGGGTGTACGAGCAGTACTTC. Its translation: CASSPTDWGVYEQYF.

This clonotype occurred a few times. The chain employs TRBV6-5 and TRBJ1-1; tentative D call: TRBD1 (5 bases). V lost 5 bases and J lost 4, with 11 bases in between. Germline values: CDR1 MNHEY, CDR2 SVGAGI. This CDR3 comprises 13 residues. The CDR3 nucleotides read TGTGCCAGCAGTGCCAGGGCCGGCACTGAAGCTTTCTTT. This encodes CASSARAGTEAFF.

This clonotype qualifies as medium-sized. V usage is TRBV7-9 and J usage is TRBJ2-3; 8 bases agree with TRBD1. This CDR3 spans 15 amino acids. V was clipped by 6 bases and J by 3 bases; unmatched bases: 8. The germline gives CDR1 SEHNR, CDR2 FQNEAQ (reference sequence). The chain's CDR3 is CASSPGDRRTDTQYF. The CDR3 nucleotides are TGTGCCAGCAGTCCCGGGGACAGGAGGACAGATACGCAGTATTTT.

The rearrangement joins TRBV6-1 to TRBJ1-1; D is ambiguous. CDR3 size: 15 residues. Germline lookup yields CDR1 MNHNS and CDR2 SASEGT. V dropped 7 bases and J dropped 5 bases, with 20 bases sitting between them. The CDR3 bases are TGTGCCAGCATATTAGCCCGCGTCTTGGTTACTGAAGCTTTCTTT. Its translation is CASILARVLVTEAFF.

Comments on this clonotype: Since a much larger clone is just one base distant, this may be a read error. This chain connects TRBV4-2 to TRBJ1-6; D unresolved. The CDR3 runs 16 residues. Germline CDR1 LGHNA, CDR2 YNFKEQ. The CDR3 protein is CASGQDRRDGYSPLHF. The CDR3 nucleotides are TGTGCCAGCGGCCAAGATCGAAGGGATGGCTATTCACCCCTCCACTTT.

At least ten counts were recorded for this clonotype. The chain uses TRBV10-3 and TRBJ1-5; D ambiguous. This CDR3 region has 13 residues. The germline V and J ends were trimmed by 2 bases and 13 bases, with 15 bases remaining between them. Looked up from germline, CDR1 is ENHRY and CDR2 is SYGVKD. The CDR3 DNA reads TGTGCCATCAGTGAGATCGGGTTCCCTAAACAGCATTTT. Translation: CAISEIGFPKQHF.

This clonotype came up a few times. The chain couples TRBV9 to TRBJ2-7, with 8 bases matching TRBD1. Trimming removed 4 bases from V and 4 bases from J; junction bases left unmatched: 13. CDR1 and CDR2 (germline): SGDLS, YYNGEE. The CDR3 consists of 16 residues. The CDR3 DNA reads as TGTGCCAGCAGCTTCTCCGGGACAGGTGCGTTGTACGAGCAGTACTTC. As protein: CASSFSGTGALYEQYF. The whole variable domain, remainder taken from reference TRBV9 and TRBJ2-7, is DSGVTQTPKHLITATGQRVTLRCSPRSGDLSVYWYQQSLDQGLQFLIQYYNGEERAKGNILERFSAQQFPDLHSELNLSSLELGDSALYFCASSFSGTGALYEQYFGPGTRLTVT.